Sequencing of this TCR beta chain was carried out in a study of radiation and T cells in renal cell carcinoma. In the study overall: Nephrectomy followed 15 Gy stereotactic body radiation by 4 weeks.

Assay used: immunoSEQ multiplex PCR; TCRdb lists only in-frame clones, some missing. The sample lists 100,000 or so clones; approximately 86% were seen once. The time point here: baseline pretreatment blood. Described treatment: 15 Gy SBRT to primary tumor, nephrectomy 4 weeks later. The V and J ends lost 4 bases and 10 bases respectively, with 14 bases between them. CDR1 is MNHEY, CDR2 SMNVEV, per germline (reference sequence). The CDR3 totals 13 residues. The material sequenced was blood, taken from a patient whose treatment included radiotherapy and nephrectomy. The chain carries TRBV27 and TRBJ2-1; D may be TRBD2 (5 bases). This receptor was identified in a man aged 45 to 65 with renal cell carcinoma. CDR3 in DNA: TGTGCCAGCAGTTCCACACGCGCGGGCGAGCAGTTCTTC. This translates into CASSSTRAGEQFF.